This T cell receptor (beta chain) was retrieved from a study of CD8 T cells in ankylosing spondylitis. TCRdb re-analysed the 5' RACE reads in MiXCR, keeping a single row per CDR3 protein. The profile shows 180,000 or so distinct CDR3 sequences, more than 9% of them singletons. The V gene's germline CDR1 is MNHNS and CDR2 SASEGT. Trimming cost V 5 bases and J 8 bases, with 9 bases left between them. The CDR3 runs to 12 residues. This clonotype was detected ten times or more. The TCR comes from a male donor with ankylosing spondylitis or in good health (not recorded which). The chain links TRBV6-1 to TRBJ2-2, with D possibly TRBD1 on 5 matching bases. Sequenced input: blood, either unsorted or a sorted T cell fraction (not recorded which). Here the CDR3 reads CASSPRTGELFF. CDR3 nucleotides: TGTGCCAGCAGTCCCCGGACAGGGGAGCTGTTTTTT.